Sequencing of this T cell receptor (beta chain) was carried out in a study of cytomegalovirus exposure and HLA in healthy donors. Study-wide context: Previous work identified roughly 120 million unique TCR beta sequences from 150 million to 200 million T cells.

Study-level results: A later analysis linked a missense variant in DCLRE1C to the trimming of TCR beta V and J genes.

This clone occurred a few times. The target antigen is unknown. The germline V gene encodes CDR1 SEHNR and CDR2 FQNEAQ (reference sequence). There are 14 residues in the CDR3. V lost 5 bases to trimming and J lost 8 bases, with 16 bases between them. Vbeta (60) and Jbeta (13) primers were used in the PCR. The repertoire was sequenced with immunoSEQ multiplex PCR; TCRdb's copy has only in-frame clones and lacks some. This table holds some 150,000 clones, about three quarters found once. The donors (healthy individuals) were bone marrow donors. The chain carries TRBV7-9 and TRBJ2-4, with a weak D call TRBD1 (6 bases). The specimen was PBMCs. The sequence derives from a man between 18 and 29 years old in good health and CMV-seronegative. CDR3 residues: CASSEQGAYDIQYF. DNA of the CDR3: TGTGCCAGCAGCGAACAGGGTGCCTATGACATTCAGTACTTC.